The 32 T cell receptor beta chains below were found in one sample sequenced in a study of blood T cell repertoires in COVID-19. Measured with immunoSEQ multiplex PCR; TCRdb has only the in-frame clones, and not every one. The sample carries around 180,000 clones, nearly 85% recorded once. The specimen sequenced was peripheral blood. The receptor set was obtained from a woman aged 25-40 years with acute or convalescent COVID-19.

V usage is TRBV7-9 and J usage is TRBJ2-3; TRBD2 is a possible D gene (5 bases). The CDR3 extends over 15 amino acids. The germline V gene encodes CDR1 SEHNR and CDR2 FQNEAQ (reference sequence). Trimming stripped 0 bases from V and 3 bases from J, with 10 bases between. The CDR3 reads CASSLARGRTDTQYF. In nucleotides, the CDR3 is TGTGCCAGCAGCTTAGCTCGAGGGAGAACAGATACGCAGTATTTT.

The CDR3 spells CASSLQGGGEETQYF. CDR3 in DNA: TGTGCCAGCAGCTTACAAGGTGGGGGGGAAGAGACCCAGTACTTC. The chain couples TRBV7-8 to TRBJ2-5, with TRBD2 matching 7 bases. In germline, CDR1 is SGHVS, CDR2 FQNEAQ. J lost 3 bases, V lost 2 bases, and 6 bases had no gene match. The CDR3 spans 15 residues.

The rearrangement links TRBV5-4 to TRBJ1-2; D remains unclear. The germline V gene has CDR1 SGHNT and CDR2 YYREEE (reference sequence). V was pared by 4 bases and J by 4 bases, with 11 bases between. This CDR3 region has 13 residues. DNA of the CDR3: TGTGCCAGCAGCCGCCCTGCAGGCTATGGCTACACCTTC. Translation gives CASSRPAGYGYTF. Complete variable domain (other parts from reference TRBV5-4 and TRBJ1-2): ETGVTQSPTHLIKTRGQQVTLRCSSQSGHNTVSWYQQALGQGPQFIFQYYREEENGRGNFPPRFSGLQFPNYSSELNVNALELDDSALYLCASSRPAGYGYTFGSGTRLTVV.

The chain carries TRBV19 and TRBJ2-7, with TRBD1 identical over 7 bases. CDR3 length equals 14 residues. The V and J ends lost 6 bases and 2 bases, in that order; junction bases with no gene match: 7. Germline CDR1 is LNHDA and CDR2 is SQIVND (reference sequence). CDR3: CASSLTGTAYEQYF. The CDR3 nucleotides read TGTGCCAGTAGCCTAACCGGGACAGCCTACGAGCAGTACTTC.

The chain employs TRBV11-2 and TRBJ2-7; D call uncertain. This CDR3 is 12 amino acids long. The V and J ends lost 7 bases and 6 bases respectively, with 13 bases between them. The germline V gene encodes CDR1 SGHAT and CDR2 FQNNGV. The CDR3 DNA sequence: TGTGCCAGCAACCGGCGGCGTAGCGAGCAGTACTTC. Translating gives CASNRRRSEQYF.

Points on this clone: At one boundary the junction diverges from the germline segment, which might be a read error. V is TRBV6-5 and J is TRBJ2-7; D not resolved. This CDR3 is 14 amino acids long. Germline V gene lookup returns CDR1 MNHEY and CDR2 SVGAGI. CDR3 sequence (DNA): TGTGCCAGCAGTTACTCGAGTACCTCCAGCACCCGACTCTTC. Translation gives CASSYSSTSSTRLF.

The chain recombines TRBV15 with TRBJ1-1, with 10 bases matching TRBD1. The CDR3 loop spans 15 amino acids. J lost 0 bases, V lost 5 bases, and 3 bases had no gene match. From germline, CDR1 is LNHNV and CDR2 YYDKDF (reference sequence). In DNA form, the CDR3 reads TGTGCCACCAGCGGCGGGACAGGGGTGAACACTGAAGCTTTCTTT. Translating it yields CATSGGTGVNTEAFF.

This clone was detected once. CDR3 sequence reads: CASSYSPGQMTYEQYF. The CDR3 coding sequence is TGTGCCAGCAGTTACTCCCCGGGACAGATGACCTACGAGCAGTACTTC. The J gene is TRBJ2-7, the V gene TRBV6-2 or TRBV6-3; TRBD1 matches at 7 bases. The germline gives CDR1 MNHEY, CDR2 SVGEGT. Trimming removed 0 bases from V and 2 bases from J; junction bases left unmatched: 7. This CDR3 contains 16 residues.

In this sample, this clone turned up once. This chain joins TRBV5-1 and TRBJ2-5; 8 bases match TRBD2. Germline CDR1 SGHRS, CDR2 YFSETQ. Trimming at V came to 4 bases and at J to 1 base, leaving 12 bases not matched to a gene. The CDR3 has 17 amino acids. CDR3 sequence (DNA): TGCGCCAGCAGCGCGGCGGGGACTAGGTTTTTCCAAGAGACCCAGTACTTC. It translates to CASSAAGTRFFQETQYF.

In DNA form, the CDR3 reads TGTGCCAGCTCACCGGAAAAGACAGGATTCAATCAGCCCCAGCATTTT. Amino acids: CASSPEKTGFNQPQHF. V and J are TRBV18 and TRBJ1-5; TRBD1 might be the D (6 bases). The CDR3 contains 16 residues. CDR1 KGHSH and CDR2 LQKENI come from the germline V gene. Trimming removed 3 bases at V and 3 bases at J, with 15 bases between.

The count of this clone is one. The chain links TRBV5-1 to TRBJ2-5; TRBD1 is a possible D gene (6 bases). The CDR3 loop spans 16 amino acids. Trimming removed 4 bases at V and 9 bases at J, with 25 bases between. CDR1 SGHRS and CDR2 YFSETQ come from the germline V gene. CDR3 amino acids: CASSPNPGTLLKAQYF. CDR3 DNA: TGCGCCAGCAGCCCAAACCCCGGGACACTACTAAAGGCCCAGTACTTC.

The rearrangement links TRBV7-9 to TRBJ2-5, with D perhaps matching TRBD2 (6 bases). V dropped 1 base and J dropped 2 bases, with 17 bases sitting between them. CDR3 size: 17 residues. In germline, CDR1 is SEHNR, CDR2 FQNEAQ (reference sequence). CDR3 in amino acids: CASSLGAASVWQETQYF. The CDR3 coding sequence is TGTGCCAGCAGCTTAGGCGCCGCTAGCGTTTGGCAAGAGACCCAGTACTTC.

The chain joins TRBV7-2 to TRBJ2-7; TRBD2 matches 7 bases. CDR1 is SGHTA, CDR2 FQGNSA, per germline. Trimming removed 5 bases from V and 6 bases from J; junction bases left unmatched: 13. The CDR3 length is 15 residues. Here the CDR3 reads CASSLGSGVPLEQYF. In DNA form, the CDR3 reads TGTGCCAGCAGCCTGGGGAGCGGGGTGCCCCTCGAGCAGTACTTC.

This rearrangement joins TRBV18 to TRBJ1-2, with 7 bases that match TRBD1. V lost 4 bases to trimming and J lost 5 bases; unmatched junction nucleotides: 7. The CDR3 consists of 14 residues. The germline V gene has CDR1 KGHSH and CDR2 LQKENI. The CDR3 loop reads CASSLSGQRYGYTF. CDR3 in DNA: TGTGCCAGCTCACTTTCGGGACAGAGATATGGCTACACCTTC.

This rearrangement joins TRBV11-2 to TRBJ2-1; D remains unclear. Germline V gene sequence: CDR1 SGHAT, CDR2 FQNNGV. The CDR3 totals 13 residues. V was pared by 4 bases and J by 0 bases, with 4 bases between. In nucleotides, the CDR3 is TGTGCCAGCAGCTACTTCTCCTACAATGAGCAGTTCTTC. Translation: CASSYFSYNEQFF.

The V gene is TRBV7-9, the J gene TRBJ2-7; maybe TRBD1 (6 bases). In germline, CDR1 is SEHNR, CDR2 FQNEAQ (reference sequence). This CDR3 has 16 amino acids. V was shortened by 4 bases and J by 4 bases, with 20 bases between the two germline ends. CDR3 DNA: TGTGCCAGCAGCTCAGAGACAGGAGATCACGCTTACGAGCAGTACTTC. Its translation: CASSSETGDHAYEQYF.

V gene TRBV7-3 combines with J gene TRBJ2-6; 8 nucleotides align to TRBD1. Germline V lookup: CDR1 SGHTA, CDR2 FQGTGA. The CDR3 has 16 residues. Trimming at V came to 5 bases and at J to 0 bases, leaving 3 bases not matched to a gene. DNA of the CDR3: TGTGCCAGCAGCGCCAGGGGGCTCTCTGGGGCCAACGTCCTGACTTTC. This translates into CASSARGLSGANVLTF. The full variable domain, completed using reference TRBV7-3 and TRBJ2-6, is GAGVSQTPSNKVTEKGKYVELRCDPISGHTALYWYRQSLGQGPEFLIYFQGTGAADDSGLPNDRFFAVRPEGSVSTLKIQRTERGDSAVYLCASSARGLSGANVLTFGAGSRLTVL.

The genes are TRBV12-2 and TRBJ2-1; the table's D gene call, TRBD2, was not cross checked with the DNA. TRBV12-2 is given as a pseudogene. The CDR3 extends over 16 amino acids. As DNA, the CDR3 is TGTGCAAGTCGCTTATTATCGGCTAGCGGAAACAATGAGCAGTTCTTC. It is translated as CASRLLSASGNNEQFF.

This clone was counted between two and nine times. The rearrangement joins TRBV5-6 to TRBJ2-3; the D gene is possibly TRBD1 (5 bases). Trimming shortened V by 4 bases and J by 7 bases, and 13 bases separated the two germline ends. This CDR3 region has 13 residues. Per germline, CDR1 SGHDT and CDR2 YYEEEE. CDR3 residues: CASSLPGQYTQYF. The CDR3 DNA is TGTGCCAGCAGCCTCCCCGGACAATATACGCAGTATTTT.

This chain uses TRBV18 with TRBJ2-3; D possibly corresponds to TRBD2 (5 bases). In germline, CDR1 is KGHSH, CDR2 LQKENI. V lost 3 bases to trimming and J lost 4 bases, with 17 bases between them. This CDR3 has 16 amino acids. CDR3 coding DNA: TGTGCCAGCTCACCGCCAGTTCGGGGAGAGGCAGATACGCAGTATTTT. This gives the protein CASSPPVRGEADTQYF.

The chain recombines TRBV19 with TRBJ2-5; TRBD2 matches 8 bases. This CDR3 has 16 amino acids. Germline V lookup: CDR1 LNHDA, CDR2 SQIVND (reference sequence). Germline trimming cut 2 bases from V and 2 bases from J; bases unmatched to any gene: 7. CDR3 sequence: CASSILAGGLQETQYF. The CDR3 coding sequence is TGTGCCAGTAGTATATTGGCGGGAGGACTACAAGAGACCCAGTACTTC.

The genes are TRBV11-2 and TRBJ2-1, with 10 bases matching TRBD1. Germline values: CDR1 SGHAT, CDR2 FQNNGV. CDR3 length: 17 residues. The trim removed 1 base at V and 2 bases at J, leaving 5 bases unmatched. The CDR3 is CASSLGQGAFPYNEQFF. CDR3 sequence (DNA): TGTGCCAGCAGCTTAGGACAGGGGGCCTTCCCCTACAATGAGCAGTTCTTC.

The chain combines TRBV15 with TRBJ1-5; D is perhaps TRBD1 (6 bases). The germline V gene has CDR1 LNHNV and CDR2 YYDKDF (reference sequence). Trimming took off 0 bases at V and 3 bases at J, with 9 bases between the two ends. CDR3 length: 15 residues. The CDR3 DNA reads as TGTGCCACCAGCAGAGATTACAGGGACAATCAGCCCCAGCATTTT. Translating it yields CATSRDYRDNQPQHF.

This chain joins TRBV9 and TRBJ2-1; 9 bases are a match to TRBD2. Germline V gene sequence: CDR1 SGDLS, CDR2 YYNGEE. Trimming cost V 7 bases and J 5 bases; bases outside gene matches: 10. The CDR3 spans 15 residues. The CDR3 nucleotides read TGTGCCAGCTCATTAAGCGGGGGGACCCACAATGAGCAGTTCTTC. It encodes CASSLSGGTHNEQFF. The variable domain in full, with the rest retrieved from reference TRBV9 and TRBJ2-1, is DSGVTQTPKHLITATGQRVTLRCSPRSGDLSVYWYQQSLDQGLQFLIQYYNGEERAKGNILERFSAQQFPDLHSELNLSSLELGDSALYFCASSLSGGTHNEQFFGPGTRLTVL.

The CDR3 sequence is CASSLDSQSTDTQYF. CDR3 DNA sequence: TGTGCCAGCAGTTTGGATAGCCAGAGCACAGATACGCAGTATTTT. The rearrangement joins TRBV28 to TRBJ2-3; D unclear. The CDR3 runs 15 residues. Per germline, CDR1 MDHEN and CDR2 SYDVKM. V was pared by 3 bases and J by 0 bases, with 10 bases between.

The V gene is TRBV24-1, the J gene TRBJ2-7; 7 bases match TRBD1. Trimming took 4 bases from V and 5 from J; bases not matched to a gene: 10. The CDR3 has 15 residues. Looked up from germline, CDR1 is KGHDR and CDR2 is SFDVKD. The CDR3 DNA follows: TGTGCCACCAGTGACCGCAGACAGGGAAGGGACGAGCAGTACTTC. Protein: CATSDRRQGRDEQYF.

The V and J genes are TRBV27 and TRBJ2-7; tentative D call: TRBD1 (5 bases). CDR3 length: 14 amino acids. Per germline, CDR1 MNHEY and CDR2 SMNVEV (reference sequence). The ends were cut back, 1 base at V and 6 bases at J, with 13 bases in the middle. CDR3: CASSLYRLTPEQYF. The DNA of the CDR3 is TGTGCCAGCAGTTTATACAGGCTTACTCCCGAGCAGTACTTC.

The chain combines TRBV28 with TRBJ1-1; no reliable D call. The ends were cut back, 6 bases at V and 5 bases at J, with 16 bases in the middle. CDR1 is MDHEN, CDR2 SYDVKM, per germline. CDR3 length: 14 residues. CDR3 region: CASSVAGMRTEAFF. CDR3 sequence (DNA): TGTGCCAGCAGCGTGGCGGGGATGCGAACTGAAGCTTTCTTT. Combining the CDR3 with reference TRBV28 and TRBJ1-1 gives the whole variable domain DVKVTQSSRYLVKRTGEKVFLECVQDMDHENMFWYRQDPGLGLRLIYFSYDVKMKEKGDIPEGYSVSREKKERFSLILESASTNQTSMYLCASSVAGMRTEAFFGQGTRLTVV.

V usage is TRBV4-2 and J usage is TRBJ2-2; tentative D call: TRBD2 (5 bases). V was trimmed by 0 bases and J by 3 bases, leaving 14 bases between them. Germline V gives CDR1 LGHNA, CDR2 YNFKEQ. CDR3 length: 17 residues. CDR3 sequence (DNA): TGTGCCAGCAGCCAAGAATGGGAGAGTGGCCACACCGGGGAGCTGTTTTTT. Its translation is CASSQEWESGHTGELFF.

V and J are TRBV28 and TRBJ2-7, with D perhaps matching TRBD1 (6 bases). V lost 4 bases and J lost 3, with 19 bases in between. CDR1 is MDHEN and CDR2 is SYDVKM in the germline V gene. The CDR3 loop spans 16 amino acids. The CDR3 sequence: CASSYQKTGSSYEQYF. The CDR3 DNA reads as TGTGCCAGCAGTTACCAAAAGACAGGATCCAGCTACGAGCAGTACTTC. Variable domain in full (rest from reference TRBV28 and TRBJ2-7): DVKVTQSSRYLVKRTGEKVFLECVQDMDHENMFWYRQDPGLGLRLIYFSYDVKMKEKGDIPEGYSVSREKKERFSLILESASTNQTSMYLCASSYQKTGSSYEQYFGPGTRLTVT.

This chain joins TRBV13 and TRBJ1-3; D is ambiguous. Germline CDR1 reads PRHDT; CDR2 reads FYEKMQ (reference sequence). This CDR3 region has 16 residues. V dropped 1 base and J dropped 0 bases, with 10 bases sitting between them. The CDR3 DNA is TGTGCCAGCAGCTTAGAGGGAGGTCGCTCTGGAAACACCATATATTTT. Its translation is CASSLEGGRSGNTIYF.

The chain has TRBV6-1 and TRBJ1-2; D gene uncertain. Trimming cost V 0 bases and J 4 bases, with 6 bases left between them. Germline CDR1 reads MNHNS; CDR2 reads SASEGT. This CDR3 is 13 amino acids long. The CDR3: CASSEAQRYGYTF. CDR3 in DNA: TGTGCCAGCAGTGAAGCACAACGCTATGGCTACACCTTC.